This entry lists 18 T cell receptor beta chains sequenced from one sample in a study of early T cells in non-severe SARS-CoV-2 infection (dated by TCRdb to about 2021). Libraries were prepared through 5' RACE. The sequencing machine was a NextSeq 500. Using fastp at Q25 and MiXCR, TCRdb reprocessed the public reads and kept productive beta chains. Each entry merges the rows of one CDR3 protein and shows their most common DNA and genes. Within this sample are about 60,000 distinct CDR3 sequences, with roughly 13% of them counted one time only. Jointly, the top ten make up 4.2% of the sample. Material: whole blood. The receptors come from an adult who was a healthcare worker with PCR-confirmed SARS-CoV-2 infection or an uninfected control (not recorded which).

The genes are TRBV6-5 and TRBJ1-2, with TRBD1 as a possible D gene (5 bases). There are 15 residues in the CDR3. Germline V gene lookup returns CDR1 MNHEY and CDR2 SVGAGI. Trimming cost V 2 bases and J 3 bases, with 13 bases left between them. The CDR3: CASSYLLGTDYGYTF. The DNA of the CDR3 is TGTGCCAGCAGTTACCTACTCGGGACGGACTATGGCTACACCTTC.

This chain uses TRBV12-3 or TRBV12-4 with TRBJ2-7, with 10 bases fitting TRBD1. The CDR3 totals 18 residues. V shed 4 bases, J shed 3 bases, and the junction held 15 bases outside the gene matches. In nucleotides, the CDR3 is TGTGCCAGCAGTTACCAACAACCGGGACAGGGGACCCACTACGAGCAGTACTTC. Translating gives CASSYQQPGQGTHYEQYF.

This clonotype was counted a few times. The chain links TRBV29-1 to TRBJ1-1; D is perhaps TRBD1 (5 bases). Germline V lookup: CDR1 SQVTM, CDR2 ANQGSEA. The germline V and J ends were trimmed by 1 base and 11 bases, with 17 bases remaining between them. This CDR3 comprises 13 residues. The CDR3 coding sequence is TGCAGCGTTGAAGCGGGGTGGGGGTTCTACGCTTTCTTT. It translates to CSVEAGWGFYAFF.

The CDR3 is CASSVGTAEISPLHF. The CDR3 bases are TGTGCCAGCAGCGTCGGGACAGCCGAAATATCACCCCTCCACTTT. The chain combines TRBV11-2 with TRBJ1-6; 7 nucleotides match TRBD1. J was trimmed by 10 bases and V by 5 bases; bases with no gene match: 11. The CDR3 consists of 15 residues. Germline assignment: CDR1 SGHAT and CDR2 FQNNGV.

A few counts support this clonotype. This chain joins TRBV6-6 and TRBJ1-1; D is undetermined. V was trimmed by 8 bases and J by 2 bases, leaving 6 bases between them. The CDR3 loop spans 11 amino acids. Germline V CDR1 and CDR2: MNHNY, SVGAGI (reference sequence). CDR3 in amino acids: CASLVNTEAFF. CDR3 DNA sequence: TGTGCCAGCCTTGTTAACACTGAAGCTTTCTTT.

This clonotype appeared a few times. V and J are TRBV20-1 and TRBJ2-1; D is perhaps TRBD2 (7 bases). In germline, CDR1 is DFQATT, CDR2 SNEGSKA (reference sequence). V shed 0 bases and J shed 8 bases, with 14 bases lying between them. The CDR3 is 14 amino acids. In DNA form, the CDR3 reads TGCAGTGCTAGAGATGTGGGGGGGCCGCATGAGCAGTTCTTC. Residues: CSARDVGGPHEQFF.

J is TRBJ2-5 and V is TRBV30, with 9 bases lining up with TRBD2. The CDR3 spans 19 residues. From germline, CDR1 is GTSNPN and CDR2 SVGIG (reference sequence). V dropped 1 base and J dropped 4; count of bases not matched to a gene: 19. The CDR3 sequence is CAWSAFPLISGGERETQYF. DNA of the CDR3: TGTGCCTGGAGTGCCTTCCCCTTAATTAGCGGGGGAGAGCGAGAGACCCAGTACTTC. The entire variable domain, with the rest obtained from reference TRBV30 and TRBJ2-5, is as follows: SQTIHQWPATLVQPVGSPLSLECTVEGTSNPNLYWYRQAAGRGLQLLFYSVGIGQISSEVPQNLSASRPQDRQFILSSKKLLLSDSGFYLCAWSAFPLISGGERETQYFGPGTRLLVL.

This clonotype occurred many times. The chain employs TRBV6-6 and TRBJ1-2; D gene uncertain. Between the trimmed V and J ends, which lost 8 bases and 6 bases, there was a span of 16 bases. The germline gives CDR1 MNHNY, CDR2 SVGAGI (reference sequence). This CDR3 is 13 amino acids long. As DNA, the CDR3 is TGTGCCAGCTTCCGGACGGGCACCCATGGCTACACCTTC. Its translation: CASFRTGTHGYTF.

This clonotype occurred many times. The chain combines TRBV18 with TRBJ2-7; perhaps TRBD1 as D (6 bases). V lost 0 bases to trimming and J lost 1 base, with 7 bases between them. The CDR3 contains 14 residues. Germline CDR1 and CDR2: KGHSH and LQKENI. The CDR3 region is CASSPPDSSYEQYF. The CDR3 DNA follows: TGTGCCAGCTCACCACCGGACAGTTCCTACGAGCAGTACTTC.

This clonotype was observed many times. The chain combines TRBV27 with TRBJ2-1; 7 bases fit TRBD2. Germline V CDR1 and CDR2: MNHEY, SMNVEV (reference sequence). CDR3 size: 18 residues. V lost 0 bases, J lost 4 bases, and 12 bases stayed unmatched. The DNA of the CDR3 is TGTGCCAGCAGTTTATCGTCGGGTGTGGCGGGGGTTTACAATGAGCAGTTCTTC. It specifies CASSLSSGVAGVYNEQFF.

The gene calls are TRBV12-3 or TRBV12-4 and TRBJ2-1; weak D call: TRBD2 (6 bases). V lost 10 bases, J lost 7 bases, and 11 bases lay in between. The CDR3 loop spans 11 amino acids. CDR3 coding DNA: TGTGCCACCACACGGGGGAATGAGCAGTTCTTC. Its translation is CATTRGNEQFF.

Note on this clonotype: A much bigger clone sits one base away, suggesting this may be a read error. The V and J genes are TRBV5-6 and TRBJ2-3; 12 bases map to TRBD2. This CDR3 spans 15 amino acids. Germline assignment: CDR1 SGHDT and CDR2 YYEEEE. CDR3 amino acids: CASSSPSGGVDTLYF. The CDR3 DNA reads TGTGCCAGCAGCTCGCCTAGCGGGGGGGTAGATACGCTGTATTTT.

In this sample, this clonotype turned up a few times. This chain connects TRBV20-1 to TRBJ2-1; D not certain. V lost 5 bases, J lost 3 bases, and 14 bases lay in between. The CDR3 runs to 14 residues. Germline values: CDR1 DFQATT, CDR2 SNEGSKA (reference sequence). In nucleotides, the CDR3 is TGCAGTGCTCCCATGGCCGGAAGCTACAATGAGCAGTTCTTC. Protein product: CSAPMAGSYNEQFF.

This sequence joins TRBV6-5 and TRBJ2-7, with 9 bases fitting TRBD1. Per germline, CDR1 MNHEY and CDR2 SVGAGI. With 5 bases clipped from V and 6 bases from J, the junction kept 8 bases outside the gene matches. This CDR3 comprises 14 residues. The CDR3 sequence is CASSITGGKTEQYF. DNA for the CDR3: TGTGCCAGCAGTATAACAGGGGGCAAGACCGAGCAGTACTTC.

This clonotype turned up a few times. V and J are TRBV9 and TRBJ2-1, with a tentative D call TRBD2 (5 bases). Germline loops: CDR1 SGDLS, CDR2 YYNGEE. V was pared by 0 bases and J by 10 bases, with 14 bases between. The CDR3 has 14 residues. In nucleotides, the CDR3 is TGTGCCAGCAGCGTAGCTACAAGTACGGGGGAGCAGTTCTTC. Residues: CASSVATSTGEQFF.

The chain combines TRBV6-1 with TRBJ1-1, with D hard to call. The CDR3 is 13 amino acids. Germline V lookup: CDR1 MNHNS, CDR2 SASEGT. V lost 2 bases and J lost 1, with 5 bases in between. The chain's CDR3 is CASSEWGNTEAFF. In DNA form, the CDR3 reads TGTGCCAGCAGTGAATGGGGGAACACTGAAGCTTTCTTT.

This clonotype was seen only a few times. This chain joins TRBV11-2 and TRBJ2-1, with 9 bases identical to TRBD1. V shed 5 bases, J shed 2 bases, and the junction held 4 bases outside the gene matches. The CDR3 is made up of 15 amino acids. CDR1 is SGHAT and CDR2 is FQNNGV in the germline V gene. The CDR3 reads CASSSDRGAYNEQFF. In nucleotides, the CDR3 is TGTGCCAGCAGCAGTGACAGGGGGGCCTACAATGAGCAGTTCTTC.

This clonotype was counted only a few times. This chain connects TRBV7-2 to TRBJ2-7; 7 nucleotides align to TRBD1. The CDR3 length is 12 residues. Germline V gives CDR1 SGHTA, CDR2 FQGNSA. The V segment lost 8 bases and the J segment 6 bases; nucleotides outside the gene matches: 7. CDR3 amino acids: CASGGRGSEQYF. The CDR3 DNA reads TGTGCCAGCGGAGGCAGGGGGAGCGAGCAGTACTTC.